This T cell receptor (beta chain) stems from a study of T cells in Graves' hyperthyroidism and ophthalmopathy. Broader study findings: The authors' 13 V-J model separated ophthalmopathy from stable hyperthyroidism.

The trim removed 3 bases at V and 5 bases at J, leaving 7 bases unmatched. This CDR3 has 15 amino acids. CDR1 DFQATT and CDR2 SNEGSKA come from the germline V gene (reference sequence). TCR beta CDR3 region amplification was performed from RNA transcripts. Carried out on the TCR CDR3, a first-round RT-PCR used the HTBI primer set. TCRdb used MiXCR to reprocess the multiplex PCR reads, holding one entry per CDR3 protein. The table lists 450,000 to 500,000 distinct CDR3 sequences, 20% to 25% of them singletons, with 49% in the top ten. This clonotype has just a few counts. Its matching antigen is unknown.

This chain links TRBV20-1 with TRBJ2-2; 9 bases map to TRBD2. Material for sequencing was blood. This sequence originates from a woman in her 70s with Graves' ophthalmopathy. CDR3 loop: CSASGLAGRTGELFF. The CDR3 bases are TGCAGTGCTAGTGGCCTAGCGGGAAGAACCGGGGAGCTGTTTTTT.